This T cell receptor beta chain is drawn from a study of blood T cell repertoires in COVID-19. Whole-study context: T cells, B-cell-depleted T cells, or PBMCs provided the cDNA or gDNA that served as material.

Per germline, CDR1 SQVTM and CDR2 ANQGSEA. The V and J ends lost 4 bases and 10 bases respectively, with 8 bases between them. This CDR3 is 10 amino acids long. Sequencing was performed with immunoSEQ multiplex PCR; in TCRdb, only in-frame clones are kept and a portion is missing. Altogether fewer than 300,000 clones are present, approximately 90% being singletons, with the ten largest covering about 0.8%. Sample: peripheral blood. This TCR was recovered from a man younger than 40 with acute or convalescent COVID-19. This sequence joins TRBV29-1 and TRBJ2-1; no clear D. The CDR3 region is CSVASQEQFF. The CDR3 DNA follows: TGCAGCGTTGCTTCCCAGGAGCAGTTCTTC.